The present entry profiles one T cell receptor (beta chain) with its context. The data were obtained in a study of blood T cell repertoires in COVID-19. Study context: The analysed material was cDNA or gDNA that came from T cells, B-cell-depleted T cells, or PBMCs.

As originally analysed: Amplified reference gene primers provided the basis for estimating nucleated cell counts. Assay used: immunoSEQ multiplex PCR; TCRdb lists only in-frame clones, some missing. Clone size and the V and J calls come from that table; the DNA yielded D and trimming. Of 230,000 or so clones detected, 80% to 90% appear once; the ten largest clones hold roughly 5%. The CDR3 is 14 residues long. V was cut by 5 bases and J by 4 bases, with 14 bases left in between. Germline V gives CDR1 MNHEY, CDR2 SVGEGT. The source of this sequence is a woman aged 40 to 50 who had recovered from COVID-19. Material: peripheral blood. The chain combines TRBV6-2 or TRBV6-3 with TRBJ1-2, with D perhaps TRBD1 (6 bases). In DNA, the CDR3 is TGTGCCAGCAGTCACCAAGGGACAAGCTATGGCTACACCTTC. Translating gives CASSHQGTSYGYTF.